This T cell receptor (beta chain) was obtained from a study of T cells after yellow fever vaccination. The V gene's germline CDR1 is SQVTM and CDR2 ANQGSEA. The trim removed 0 bases at V and 1 base at J, leaving 6 bases unmatched. This CDR3 has 16 amino acids. Each CDR3 protein gets one entry after TCRdb re-called the 5' RACE reads with MiXCR. Seen here are roughly 520,000 distinct CDR3 sequences, around a fifth observed once, and the top ten hold around 16%. This clonotype was seen more than once but under ten times. This sequence was found in a man aged 18 to 29 who received the YFV17D yellow fever vaccine. Here the sequenced sample was PBMCs, taken roughly 23 days after the first yellow fever vaccination. V gene TRBV29-1 combines with J gene TRBJ2-3; 8 bases agree with TRBD1. The chain's CDR3 is CSVEDADREGTDTQYF. For the CDR3, the DNA is TGCAGCGTTGAAGATGCGGACAGGGAAGGCACAGATACGCAGTATTTT.